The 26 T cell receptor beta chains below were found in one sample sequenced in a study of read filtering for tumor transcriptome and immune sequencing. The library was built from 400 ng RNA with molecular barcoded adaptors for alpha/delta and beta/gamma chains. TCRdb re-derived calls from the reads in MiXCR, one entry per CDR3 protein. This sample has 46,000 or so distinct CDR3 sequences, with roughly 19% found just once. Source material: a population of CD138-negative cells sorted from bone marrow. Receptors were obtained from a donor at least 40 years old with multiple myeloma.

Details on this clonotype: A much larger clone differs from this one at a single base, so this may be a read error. CDR3 sequence: CSVKSGKANYGHTF. The CDR3, as DNA: TGCAGTGTTAAATCTGGCAAAGCTAACTATGGCCACACCTTC. The chain uses TRBV20-1 and TRBJ1-2, with D uncertain. Germline lookup yields CDR1 DFQATT and CDR2 SNEGSKA (reference sequence). The CDR3 has 14 amino acids.

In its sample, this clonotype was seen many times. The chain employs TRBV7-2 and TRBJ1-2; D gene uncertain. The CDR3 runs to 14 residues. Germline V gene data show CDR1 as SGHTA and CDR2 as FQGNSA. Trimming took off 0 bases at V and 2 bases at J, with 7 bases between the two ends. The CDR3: CASSLAHGNYGYTF. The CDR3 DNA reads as TGTGCCAGCAGCTTAGCGCACGGGAACTATGGCTACACCTTC.

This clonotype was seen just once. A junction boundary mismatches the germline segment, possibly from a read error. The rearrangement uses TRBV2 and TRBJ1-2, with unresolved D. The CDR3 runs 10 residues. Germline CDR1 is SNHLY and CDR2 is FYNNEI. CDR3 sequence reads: CSSSDSSSLF. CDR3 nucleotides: TGTTCCAGCAGTGACTCCTCCTCCCTCTTC.

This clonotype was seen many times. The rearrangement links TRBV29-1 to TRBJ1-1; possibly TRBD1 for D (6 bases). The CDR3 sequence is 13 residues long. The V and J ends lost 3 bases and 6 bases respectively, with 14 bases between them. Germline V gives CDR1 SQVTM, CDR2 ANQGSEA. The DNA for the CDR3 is TGCAGCGTTGACCTAGGGGGGTACTCTGAAGCTTTCTTT. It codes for CSVDLGGYSEAFF.

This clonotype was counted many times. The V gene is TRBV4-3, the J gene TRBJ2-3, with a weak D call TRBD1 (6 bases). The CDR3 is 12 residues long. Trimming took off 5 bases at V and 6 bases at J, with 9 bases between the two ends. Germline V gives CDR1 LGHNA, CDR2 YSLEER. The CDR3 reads CASSYTGDTQYF. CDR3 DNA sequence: TGCGCCAGCAGCTACACAGGGGATACGCAGTATTTT.

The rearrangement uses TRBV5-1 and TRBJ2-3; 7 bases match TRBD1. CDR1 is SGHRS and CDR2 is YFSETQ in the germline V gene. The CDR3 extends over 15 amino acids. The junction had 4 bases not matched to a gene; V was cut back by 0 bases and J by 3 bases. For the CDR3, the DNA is TGCGCCAGCAGCTTGGGAGGGGGCTGGACAGATACGCAGTATTTT. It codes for CASSLGGGWTDTQYF. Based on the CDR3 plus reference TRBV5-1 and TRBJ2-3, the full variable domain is KAGVTQTPRYLIKTRGQQVTLSCSPISGHRSVSWYQQTPGQGLQFLFEYFSETQRNKGNFPGRFSGRQFSNSRSEMNVSTLELGDSALYLCASSLGGGWTDTQYFGPGTRLTVL.

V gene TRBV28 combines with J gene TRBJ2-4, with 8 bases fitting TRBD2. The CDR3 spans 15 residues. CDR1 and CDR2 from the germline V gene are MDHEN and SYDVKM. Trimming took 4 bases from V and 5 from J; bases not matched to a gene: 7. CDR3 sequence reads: CASSWAGGGENIQYF. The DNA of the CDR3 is TGTGCCAGCAGTTGGGCGGGAGGCGGCGAAAACATTCAGTACTTC.

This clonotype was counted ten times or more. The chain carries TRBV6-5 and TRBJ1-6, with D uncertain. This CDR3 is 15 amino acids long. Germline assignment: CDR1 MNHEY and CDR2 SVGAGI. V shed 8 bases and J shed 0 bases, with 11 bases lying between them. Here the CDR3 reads CASGHTSSYNSPLHF. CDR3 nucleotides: TGTGCCAGCGGGCACACAAGCTCCTATAATTCACCCCTCCACTTT.

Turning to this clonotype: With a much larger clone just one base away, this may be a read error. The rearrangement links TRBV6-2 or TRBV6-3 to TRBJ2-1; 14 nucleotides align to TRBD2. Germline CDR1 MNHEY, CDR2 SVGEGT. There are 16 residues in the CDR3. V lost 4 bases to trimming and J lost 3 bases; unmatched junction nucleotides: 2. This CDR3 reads CASSSGLAGGYNEQFF. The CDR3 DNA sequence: TGTGCCAGCAGTTCCGGACTAGCGGGAGGCTACAATGAGCAGTTCTTC.

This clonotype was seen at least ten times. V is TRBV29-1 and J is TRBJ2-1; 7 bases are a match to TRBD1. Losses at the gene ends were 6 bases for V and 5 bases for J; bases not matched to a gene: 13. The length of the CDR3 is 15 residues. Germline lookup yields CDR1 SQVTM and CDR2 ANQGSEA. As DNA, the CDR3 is TGCAGCGTCGATCAGCGGAGACAGGGAAACAATGAGCAGTTCTTC. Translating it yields CSVDQRRQGNNEQFF.

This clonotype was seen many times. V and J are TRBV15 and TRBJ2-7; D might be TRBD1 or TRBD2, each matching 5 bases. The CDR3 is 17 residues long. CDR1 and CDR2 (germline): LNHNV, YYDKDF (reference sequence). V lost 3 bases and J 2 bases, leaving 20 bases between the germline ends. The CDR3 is CATSRGWGSESTYEQYF. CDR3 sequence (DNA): TGTGCCACCAGCAGGGGATGGGGGAGCGAGTCGACCTACGAGCAGTACTTC.

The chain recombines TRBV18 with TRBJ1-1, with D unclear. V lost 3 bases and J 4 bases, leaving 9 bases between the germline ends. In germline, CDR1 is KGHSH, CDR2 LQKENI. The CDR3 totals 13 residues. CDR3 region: CASSPPAGTEAFF. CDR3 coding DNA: TGTGCCAGCTCACCCCCTGCCGGCACTGAAGCTTTCTTT.

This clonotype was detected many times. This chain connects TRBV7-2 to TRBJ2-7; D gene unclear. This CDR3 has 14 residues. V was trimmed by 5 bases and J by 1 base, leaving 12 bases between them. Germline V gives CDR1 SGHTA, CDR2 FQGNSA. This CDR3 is CASSETMGSYEQYF. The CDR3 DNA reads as TGTGCCAGCAGCGAGACCATGGGGTCCTACGAGCAGTACTTC.

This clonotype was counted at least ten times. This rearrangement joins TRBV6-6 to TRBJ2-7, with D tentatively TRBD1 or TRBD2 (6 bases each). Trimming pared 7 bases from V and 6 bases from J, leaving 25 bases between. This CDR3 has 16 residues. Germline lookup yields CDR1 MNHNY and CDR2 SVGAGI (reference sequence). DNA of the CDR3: TGTGCCAGCACCCCCGGGGGCCCGACGTCAAGAACCGAGCAGTACTTC. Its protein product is CASTPGGPTSRTEQYF.

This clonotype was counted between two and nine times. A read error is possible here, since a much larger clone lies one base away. CDR3 sequence: CASSPTTSGSTYEQYF. The CDR3 coding sequence is TGTGCCAGCAGCCCGACGACTAGCGGGAGCACCTACGAGCAGTACTTC. The chain is built from TRBV14 and TRBJ2-7; 12 bases are shared with TRBD2. J lost 2 bases, V lost 4 bases, and 6 bases had no gene match. Per germline, CDR1 SGHDN and CDR2 FVKESK. The CDR3 spans 16 residues. The full variable domain, with the rest looked up from reference TRBV14 and TRBJ2-7, is EAGVTQFPSHSVIEKGQTVTLRCDPISGHDNLYWYRRVMGKEIKFLLHFVKESKQDESGMPNNRFLAERTGGTYSTLKVQPAELEDSGVYFCASSPTTSGSTYEQYFGPGTRLTVT.

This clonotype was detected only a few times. This chain's CDR3 is CAWSVSPDTQYF. The CDR3 DNA sequence: TGTGCCTGGAGTGTCTCACCGGATACGCAGTATTTT. The rearrangement uses TRBV30 and TRBJ2-3; D is uncertain. The CDR3 extends over 12 amino acids. The V and J ends lost 0 bases and 6 bases respectively, with 7 bases between them. Germline lookup yields CDR1 GTSNPN and CDR2 SVGIG (reference sequence).

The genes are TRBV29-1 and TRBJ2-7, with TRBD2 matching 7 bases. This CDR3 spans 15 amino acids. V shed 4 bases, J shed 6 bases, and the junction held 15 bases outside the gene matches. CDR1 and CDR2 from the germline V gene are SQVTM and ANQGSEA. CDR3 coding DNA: TGCAGCGTTGCTACTAGCGCGGGAGAGCAGTCCGAGCAGTACTTC. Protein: CSVATSAGEQSEQYF.

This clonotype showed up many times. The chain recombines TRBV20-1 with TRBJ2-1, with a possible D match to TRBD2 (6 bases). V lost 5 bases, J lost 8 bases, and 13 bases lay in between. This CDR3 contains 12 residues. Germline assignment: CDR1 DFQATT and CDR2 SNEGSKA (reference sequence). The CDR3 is CSAGTSPHEQFF. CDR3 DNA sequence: TGCAGTGCTGGAACTAGCCCCCATGAGCAGTTCTTC.

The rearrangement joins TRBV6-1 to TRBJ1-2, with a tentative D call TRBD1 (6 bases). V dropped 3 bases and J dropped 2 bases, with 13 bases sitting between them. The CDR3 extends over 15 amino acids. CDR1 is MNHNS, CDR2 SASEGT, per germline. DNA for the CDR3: TGTGCCAGCAGTGACGAGACAGGCCCGAACTATGGCTACACCTTC. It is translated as CASSDETGPNYGYTF.

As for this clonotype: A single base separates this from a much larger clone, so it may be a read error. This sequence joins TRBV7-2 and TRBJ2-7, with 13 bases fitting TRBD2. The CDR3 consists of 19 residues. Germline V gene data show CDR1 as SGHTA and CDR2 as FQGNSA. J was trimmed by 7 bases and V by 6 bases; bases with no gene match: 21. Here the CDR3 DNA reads TGTGCCAGCAGTTTTCAGGCGGGACTAGCGGGATGCGGGGCTGGGGAGCAGTACTTC. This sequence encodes CASSFQAGLAGCGAGEQYF.

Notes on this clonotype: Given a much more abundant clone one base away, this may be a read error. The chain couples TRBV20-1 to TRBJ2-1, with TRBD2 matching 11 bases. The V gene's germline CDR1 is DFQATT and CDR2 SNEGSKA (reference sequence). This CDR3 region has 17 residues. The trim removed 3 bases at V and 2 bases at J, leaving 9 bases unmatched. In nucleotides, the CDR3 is TGCAGTGCTAGGACTAGCGGGGTTCGCCTTACCTACAATGAGCAGTTCTTC. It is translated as CSARTSGVRLTYNEQFF.

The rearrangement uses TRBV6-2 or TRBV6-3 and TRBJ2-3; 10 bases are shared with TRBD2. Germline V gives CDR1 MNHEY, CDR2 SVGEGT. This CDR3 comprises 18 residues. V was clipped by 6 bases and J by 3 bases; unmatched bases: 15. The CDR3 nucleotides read TGTGCCAGCAGCTTTTCCCCCCGGCTAGCGGGAGTAACAGATACGCAGTATTTT. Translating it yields CASSFSPRLAGVTDTQYF.

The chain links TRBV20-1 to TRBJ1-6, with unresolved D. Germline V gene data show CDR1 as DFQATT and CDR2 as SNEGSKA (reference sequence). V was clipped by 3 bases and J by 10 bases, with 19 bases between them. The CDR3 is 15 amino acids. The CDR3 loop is CSARPTGSLYSPLHF. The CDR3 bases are TGCAGTGCTAGGCCCACGGGGTCCTTATACTCACCCCTCCACTTT.

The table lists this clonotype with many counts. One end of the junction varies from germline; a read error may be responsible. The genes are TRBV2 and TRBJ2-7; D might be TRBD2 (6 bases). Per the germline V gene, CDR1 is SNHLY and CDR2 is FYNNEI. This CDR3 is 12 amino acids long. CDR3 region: CASIRDSHEQYF. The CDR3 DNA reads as TGTGCCAGCATCCGGGACTCCCACGAGCAGTACTTC.

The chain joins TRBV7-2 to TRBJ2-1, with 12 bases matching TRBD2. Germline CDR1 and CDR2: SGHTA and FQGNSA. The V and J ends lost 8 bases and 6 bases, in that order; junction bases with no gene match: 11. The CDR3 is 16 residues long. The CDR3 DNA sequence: TGTGCCAGCGGCCCTATACTAGCGGGAGGTCGCAATGAGCAGTTCTTC. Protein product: CASGPILAGGRNEQFF.

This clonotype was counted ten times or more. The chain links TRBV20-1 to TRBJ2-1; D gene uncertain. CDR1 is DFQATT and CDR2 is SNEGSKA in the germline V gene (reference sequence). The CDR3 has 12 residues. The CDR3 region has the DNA TGCAGCTACCGAAACTATGTCAATGAGCAGTTCTTC. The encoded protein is CSYRNYVNEQFF.